Sequencing of this T cell receptor beta chain was carried out in a study of T cell changes during pregnancy in multiple sclerosis. Assay: immunoSEQ multiplex PCR; the TCRdb copy retains only in-frame clones and omits some. The profile covers roughly 79,000 clones, with 90% to 95% appearing a single time and about 0.8% taken by the ten largest. The germline V gene encodes CDR1 SGHNT and CDR2 YYREEE (reference sequence). The CDR3 is 15 residues long. J was trimmed by 1 base and V by 4 bases; bases with no gene match: 4. The origin of this receptor is a female donor in good health, enrolled as a control in a pregnancy study. This sequence joins TRBV5-4 and TRBJ1-5, with 8 bases lining up with TRBD1. This specimen consisted of peripheral blood, obtained in the second trimester of pregnancy. CDR3 region: CASSIQGVSNQPQHF. Here the CDR3 DNA reads TGTGCCAGCAGCATACAGGGGGTGAGCAATCAGCCCCAGCATTTT.